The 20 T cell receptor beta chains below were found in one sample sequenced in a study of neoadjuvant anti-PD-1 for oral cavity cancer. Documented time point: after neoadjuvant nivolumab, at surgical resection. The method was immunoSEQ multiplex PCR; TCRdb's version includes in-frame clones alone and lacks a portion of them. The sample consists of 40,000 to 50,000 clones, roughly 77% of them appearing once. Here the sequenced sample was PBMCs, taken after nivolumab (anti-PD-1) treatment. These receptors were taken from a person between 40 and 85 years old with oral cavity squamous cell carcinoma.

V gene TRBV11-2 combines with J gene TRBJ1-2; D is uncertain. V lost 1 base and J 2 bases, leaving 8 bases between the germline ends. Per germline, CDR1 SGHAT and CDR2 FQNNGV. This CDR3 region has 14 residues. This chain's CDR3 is CASSLGPGNYGYTF. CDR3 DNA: TGTGCCAGCAGCTTAGGCCCGGGGAACTATGGCTACACCTTC.

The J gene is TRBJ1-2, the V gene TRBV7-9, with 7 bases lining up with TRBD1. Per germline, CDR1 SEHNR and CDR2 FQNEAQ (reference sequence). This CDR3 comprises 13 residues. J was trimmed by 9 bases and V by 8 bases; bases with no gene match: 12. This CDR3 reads CASDPGGGRRYTF. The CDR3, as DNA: TGTGCCAGCGACCCAGGGGGAGGAAGGCGCTACACCTTC.

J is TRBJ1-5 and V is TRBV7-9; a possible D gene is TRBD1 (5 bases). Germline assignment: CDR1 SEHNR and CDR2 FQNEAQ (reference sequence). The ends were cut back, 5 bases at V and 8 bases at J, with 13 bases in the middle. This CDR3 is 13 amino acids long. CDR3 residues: CASSPGTFEPQHF. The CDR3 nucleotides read TGTGCCAGCAGCCCTGGGACGTTTGAGCCCCAGCATTTT.

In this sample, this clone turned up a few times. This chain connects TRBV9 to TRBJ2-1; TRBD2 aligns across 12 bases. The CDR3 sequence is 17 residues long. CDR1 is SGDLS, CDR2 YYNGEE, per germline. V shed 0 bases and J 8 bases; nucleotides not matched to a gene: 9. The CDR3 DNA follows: TGTGCCAGCAGCGTAGGACTAGCGGGGGACCCCCTCTATGAGCAGTTCTTC. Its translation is CASSVGLAGDPLYEQFF.

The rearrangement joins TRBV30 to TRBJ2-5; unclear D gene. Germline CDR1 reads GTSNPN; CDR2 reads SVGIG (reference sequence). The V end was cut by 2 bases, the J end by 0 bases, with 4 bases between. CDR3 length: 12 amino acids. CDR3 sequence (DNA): TGTGCCTGGAGTTATGACCAAGAGACCCAGTACTTC. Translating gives CAWSYDQETQYF.

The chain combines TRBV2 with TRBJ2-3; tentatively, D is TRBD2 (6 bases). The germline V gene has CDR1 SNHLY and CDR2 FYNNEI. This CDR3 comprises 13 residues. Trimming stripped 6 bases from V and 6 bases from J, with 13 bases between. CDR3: CASRRREADTQYF. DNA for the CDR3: TGTGCCAGCAGAAGGAGGGAGGCGGATACGCAGTATTTT.

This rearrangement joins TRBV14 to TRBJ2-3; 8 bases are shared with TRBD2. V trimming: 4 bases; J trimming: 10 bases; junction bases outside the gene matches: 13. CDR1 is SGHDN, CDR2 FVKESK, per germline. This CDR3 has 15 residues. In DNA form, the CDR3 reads TGTGCCAGCAGCCCCGGACTAGCCCCACCTCGGGCGCAGTATTTT. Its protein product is CASSPGLAPPRAQYF.

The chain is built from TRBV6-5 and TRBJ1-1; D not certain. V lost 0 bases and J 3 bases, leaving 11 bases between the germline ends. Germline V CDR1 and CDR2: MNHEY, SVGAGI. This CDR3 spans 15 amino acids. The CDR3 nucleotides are TGTGCCAGCAGTTACTCGTCTCTTCAGGACACTGAAGCTTTCTTT. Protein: CASSYSSLQDTEAFF.

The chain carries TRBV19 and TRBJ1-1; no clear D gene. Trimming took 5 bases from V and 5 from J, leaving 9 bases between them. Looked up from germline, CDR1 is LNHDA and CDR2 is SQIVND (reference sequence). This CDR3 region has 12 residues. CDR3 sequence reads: CASSPSWTEAFF. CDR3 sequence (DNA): TGTGCCAGTAGTCCTAGTTGGACTGAAGCTTTCTTT.

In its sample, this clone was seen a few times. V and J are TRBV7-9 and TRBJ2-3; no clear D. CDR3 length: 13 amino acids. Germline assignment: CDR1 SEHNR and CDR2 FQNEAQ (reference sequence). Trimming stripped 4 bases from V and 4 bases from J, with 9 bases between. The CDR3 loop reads CASSSKWADTQYF. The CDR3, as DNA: TGTGCCAGCAGCTCAAAGTGGGCAGATACGCAGTATTTT. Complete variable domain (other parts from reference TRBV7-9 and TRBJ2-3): DTGVSQNPRHKITKRGQNVTFRCDPISEHNRLYWYRQTLGQGPEFLTYFQNEAQLEKSRLLSDRFSAERPKGSFSTLEIQRTEQGDSAMYLCASSSKWADTQYFGPGTRLTVL.

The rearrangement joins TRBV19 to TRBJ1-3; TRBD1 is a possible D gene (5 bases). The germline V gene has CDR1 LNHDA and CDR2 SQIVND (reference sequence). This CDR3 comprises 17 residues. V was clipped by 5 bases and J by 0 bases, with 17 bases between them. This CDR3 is CASSFSDRLVSGNTIYF. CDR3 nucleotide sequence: TGTGCCAGTAGTTTTAGCGACAGACTCGTCTCTGGAAACACCATATATTTT.

The CDR3 DNA follows: TGTGCCAGCAGCACGGGACAGGGAAACAATCAGCCCCAGCATTTT. Translation gives CASSTGQGNNQPQHF. V is TRBV5-7 and J is TRBJ1-5; TRBD1 aligns across 9 bases. TRBV5-7 is designated an ORF whose function remains uncertain. The J segment lost 3 bases and the V segment lost 4 bases, leaving 5 bases of the junction unmatched. The CDR3 contains 15 residues.

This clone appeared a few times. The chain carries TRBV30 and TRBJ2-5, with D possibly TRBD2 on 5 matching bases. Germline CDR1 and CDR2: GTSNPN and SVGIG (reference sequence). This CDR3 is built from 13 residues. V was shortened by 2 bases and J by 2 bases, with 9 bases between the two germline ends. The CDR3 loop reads CAWSRREQETQYF. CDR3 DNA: TGTGCCTGGAGTCGACGGGAACAAGAGACCCAGTACTTC. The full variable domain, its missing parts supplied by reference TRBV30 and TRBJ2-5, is SQTIHQWPATLVQPVGSPLSLECTVEGTSNPNLYWYRQAAGRGLQLLFYSVGIGQISSEVPQNLSASRPQDRQFILSSKKLLLSDSGFYLCAWSRREQETQYFGPGTRLLVL.

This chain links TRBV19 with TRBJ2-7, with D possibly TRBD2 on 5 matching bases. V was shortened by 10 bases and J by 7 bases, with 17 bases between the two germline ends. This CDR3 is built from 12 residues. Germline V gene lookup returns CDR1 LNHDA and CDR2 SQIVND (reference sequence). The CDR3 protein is CATRPGRGEQYF. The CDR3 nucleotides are TGTGCCACCCGTCCGGGAAGAGGTGAGCAGTACTTC.

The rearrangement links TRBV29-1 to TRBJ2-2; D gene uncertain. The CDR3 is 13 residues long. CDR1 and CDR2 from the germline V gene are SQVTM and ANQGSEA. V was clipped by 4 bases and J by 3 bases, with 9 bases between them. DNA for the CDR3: TGCAGCGTTGGAGCAGGATACACCGGGGAGCTGTTTTTT. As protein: CSVGAGYTGELFF.

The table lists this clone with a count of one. Written as DNA, the CDR3 is TGTGCCAGCACCCCAACAGTGAACACTGAAGCTTTCTTT. It is translated as CASTPTVNTEAFF. The chain combines TRBV25-1 with TRBJ1-1; D remains ambiguous. The ends were cut back, 7 bases at V and 0 bases at J, with 9 bases in the middle. CDR1 and CDR2 (germline): MGHDK, SYGVNS. This CDR3 has 13 amino acids.

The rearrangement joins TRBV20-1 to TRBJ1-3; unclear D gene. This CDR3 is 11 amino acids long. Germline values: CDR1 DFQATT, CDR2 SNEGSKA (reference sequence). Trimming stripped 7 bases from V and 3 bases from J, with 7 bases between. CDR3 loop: CSGKNGNTIYF. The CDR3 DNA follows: TGCAGTGGAAAAAATGGAAACACCATATATTTT.

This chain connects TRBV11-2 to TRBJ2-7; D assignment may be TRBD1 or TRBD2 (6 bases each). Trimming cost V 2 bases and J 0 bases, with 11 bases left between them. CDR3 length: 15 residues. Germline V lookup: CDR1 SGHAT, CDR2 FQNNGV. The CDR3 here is CASSLRGGSSYEQYF. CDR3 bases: TGTGCCAGCAGCTTACGAGGGGGGAGCTCCTACGAGCAGTACTTC.

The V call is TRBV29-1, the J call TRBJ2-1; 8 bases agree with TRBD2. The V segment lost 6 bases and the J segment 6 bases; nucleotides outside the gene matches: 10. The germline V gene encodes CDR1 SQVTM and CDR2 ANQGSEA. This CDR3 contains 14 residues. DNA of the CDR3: TGCAGCGTGCAAGCGGGAGCAATAGGCAATGAGCAGTTCTTC. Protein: CSVQAGAIGNEQFF.

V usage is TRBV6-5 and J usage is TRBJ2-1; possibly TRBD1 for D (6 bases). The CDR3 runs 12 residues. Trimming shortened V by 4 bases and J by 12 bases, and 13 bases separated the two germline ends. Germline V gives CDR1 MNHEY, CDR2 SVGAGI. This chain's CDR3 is CASSSYRDMQFF. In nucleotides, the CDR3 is TGTGCCAGCAGTTCCTACAGGGACATGCAGTTCTTC.